This entry features one TCR beta chain sequence. Its specificity is unknown. The protocol was immunoSEQ multiplex PCR, while the TCRdb copy is restricted to in-frame clones and leaves out a portion. The table shows about 41,000 clones, with 70% to 85% occurring only once. The data derive from a study of immune evolution from preneoplasia to lung adenocarcinoma. For the study at large: HLA loss of heterozygosity: around 6.5% AIS, about 15% MIA, over 25% ADC, none AAH.

General observations from the study: Normal lung had highest clonality; later lesions appeared denser, more diverse.

Patient tissue came from resections in Japan or China, 2014–2017. V lost 6 bases, J lost 6 bases, and 7 bases stayed unmatched. This CDR3 spans 13 amino acids. Germline V gene lookup returns CDR1 KGHSH and CDR2 LQKENI. The clonotype was recovered from a person in their sixties with lung adenocarcinoma. Input material: FFPE invasive lung adenocarcinoma tissue. This chain joins TRBV18 and TRBJ2-7; 8 bases align to TRBD1. The CDR3 here is CASSPGGAGEQYF. DNA of the CDR3: TGTGCCAGCTCTCCAGGGGGCGCGGGCGAGCAGTACTTC.